This T cell receptor (beta chain) was recorded in a study of cytomegalovirus exposure and HLA in healthy donors. Primers for the PCR totalled 60 Vbeta and 13 Jbeta. Produced via immunoSEQ multiplex PCR; TCRdb's table is partial and in-frame only. The sample includes roughly 200,000 clones, over 65% of them seen just once. This CDR3 region has 13 residues. Germline assignment: CDR1 SGHAT and CDR2 FQNNGV. The ends were cut back, 5 bases at V and 7 bases at J, with 11 bases in the middle. Overall study results and limits: High sensitivity and specificity were reportedly achieved when the classifier diagnosed cytomegalovirus status. Fewer N-insertions (relative to the approximately 700-donor mean) were reportedly seen in an Asian-associated ancestry cluster in a later analysis. Within the data, a cluster of highly shared sequence variants was likely a sequencing artifact.

On this clone itself: Its cognate antigen is unknown.

This receptor was taken from a woman aged 55-69 years in good health and CMV-seropositive. J is TRBJ2-2 and V is TRBV11-2; the D gene is possibly TRBD1 (6 bases). The specimen was PBMCs. CDR3 nucleotides: TGTGCCAGCAGCCTACAGGGTCACGGGGAGCTGTTTTTT. Translating gives CASSLQGHGELFF.